This TCR beta chain appears in the sequencing data of a study of blood T cell repertoires in COVID-19. In the original workflow: How many nucleated cells were present was estimated from reference gene primer amplification. The method was immunoSEQ multiplex PCR; TCRdb's version includes in-frame clones alone and lacks a portion of them. For V, J and clone size, that table is used; D and trimming come from the DNA. Counted here are some 26,000 clones, over 75% occurring once; the ten biggest clones make up less than 9.5%. Sequences were obtained from peripheral blood. The TCR originated in a woman between 50 and 59 years old with active COVID-19.

CDR3 loop: CAWSGSVHQETQYF. CDR3 coding DNA: TGTGCCTGGAGCGGGTCGGTTCACCAAGAGACCCAGTACTTC. The J gene is TRBJ2-5, the V gene TRBV30; D is ambiguous. The CDR3 extends over 14 amino acids. CDR1 GTSNPN and CDR2 SVGIG come from the germline V gene (reference sequence). Trimming cost V 3 bases and J 0 bases, with 11 bases left between them.